These 11 T cell receptor beta chains came from one sample sequenced in a study of blood T cell repertoires in COVID-19. TCRdb's table, derived via immunoSEQ multiplex PCR, lists solely in-frame clones and lacks some. The table shows 150,000 to 200,000 clones, with 76% occurring only once. The sample comprised PBMCs or T cells enriched from blood (not recorded which). The receptor set was obtained from a woman in her 50s with acute COVID-19.

This chain connects TRBV5-6 to TRBJ1-1; TRBD1 aligns across 7 bases. CDR3 length equals 14 residues. Germline assignment: CDR1 SGHDT and CDR2 YYEEEE. The V gene end was trimmed by 4 bases and the J gene end by 6 bases; junction bases not matched to a gene: 9. The CDR3 is CASSQTTGRSEAFF. CDR3 coding DNA: TGTGCCAGCAGCCAAACGACAGGGAGGTCTGAAGCTTTCTTT.

The genes are TRBV21-1 and TRBJ1-1; TRBD1 is the table's D call and was not checked against the DNA. TRBV21-1 is classified as a pseudogene. The CDR3 consists of 16 residues. The CDR3 here is CASSKALRTENTEAFF. The CDR3 DNA is TGTGCCAGCAGCAAAGCGCTTAGGACAGAAAACACTGAAGCTTTCTTT.

The chain combines TRBV6-5 with TRBJ1-1; the D gene is possibly TRBD1 (5 bases). The germline V gene encodes CDR1 MNHEY and CDR2 SVGAGI. The ends were cut back, 8 bases at V and 0 bases at J, with 16 bases in the middle. The CDR3 contains 15 residues. The CDR3 nucleotides are TGTGCCAGCGCTCCCCGGGGGGGAATGAACACTGAAGCTTTCTTT. Residues: CASAPRGGMNTEAFF.

This chain joins TRBV5-1 and TRBJ2-1; TRBD1 agrees at 7 bases. Trimming at V came to 4 bases and at J to 9 bases, leaving 1 base not matched to a gene. The CDR3 totals 11 residues. Germline V gene sequence: CDR1 SGHRS, CDR2 YFSETQ. CDR3 residues: CASSGTAEQFF. Written as DNA, the CDR3 is TGCGCCAGCAGCGGGACAGCTGAGCAGTTCTTC. The complete variable domain, with remaining parts taken from reference TRBV5-1 and TRBJ2-1, reads KAGVTQTPRYLIKTRGQQVTLSCSPISGHRSVSWYQQTPGQGLQFLFEYFSETQRNKGNFPGRFSGRQFSNSRSEMNVSTLELGDSALYLCASSGTAEQFFGPGTRLTVL.

This rearrangement joins TRBV28 to TRBJ1-4; unclear D gene. Germline V gene lookup returns CDR1 MDHEN and CDR2 SYDVKM. The germline V and J ends were trimmed by 4 bases and 6 bases, with 12 bases remaining between them. The CDR3 consists of 14 residues. CDR3 bases: TGTGCCAGCAGTTCGACCCCAGAGGATGAAAAACTGTTTTTT. Its protein product is CASSSTPEDEKLFF.

The gene calls are TRBV28 and TRBJ1-6; D perhaps matches TRBD1 (6 bases). Trimming shortened V by 6 bases and J by 7 bases, and 7 bases separated the two germline ends. Germline V lookup: CDR1 MDHEN, CDR2 SYDVKM. The CDR3 has 12 residues. Written as DNA, the CDR3 is TGTGCCAGCAGGGACAGCAATTCACCCCTCCACTTT. Encoded protein: CASRDSNSPLHF.

This clone turned up a few times. The genes are TRBV7-2 and TRBJ2-7, with TRBD1 as a possible D gene (5 bases). Trimming cost V 2 bases and J 0 bases, with 8 bases left between them. The CDR3 runs 14 residues. The germline V gene encodes CDR1 SGHTA and CDR2 FQGNSA. The CDR3 nucleotides read TGTGCCAGCAGCTTATCTGGGGCCTCCTACGAGCAGTACGTC. Its translation: CASSLSGASYEQYV.

The gene calls are TRBV18 and TRBJ1-2, with unresolved D. Germline CDR1 is KGHSH and CDR2 is LQKENI. V was clipped by 3 bases and J by 4 bases, with 21 bases between them. There are 17 residues in the CDR3. CDR3 sequence reads: CASSPTRRSSRGYGYTF. Here the CDR3 DNA reads TGTGCCAGCTCACCGACTAGGCGGAGTTCCCGGGGCTATGGCTACACCTTC.

This clone came up many times. Within the sample, other DNA sequences also encode this same CDR3. CDR3 nucleotide sequence: TGTGCCAGCAGCCCTGATAGCGGGGGCACAGATACGCAGTATTTT. This codes for CASSPDSGGTDTQYF. The chain combines TRBV7-3 with TRBJ2-3, with 8 nucleotides matching TRBD2. V was clipped by 5 bases and J by 1 base; unmatched bases: 5. Germline V gene data show CDR1 as SGHTA and CDR2 as FQGTGA. The CDR3 covers 15 residues.

This clone was observed a few times. In DNA form, the CDR3 reads TGTGCCAGCAGCTTATCAGGACTTTTATCGGATGGCTACACCTTC. Protein product: CASSLSGLLSDGYTF. V gene TRBV7-2 combines with J gene TRBJ1-2, with no clear D. CDR1 and CDR2 from the germline V gene are SGHTA and FQGNSA. Trimming took 2 bases from V and 6 from J, leaving 16 bases between them. This CDR3 is built from 15 residues.

This sequence joins TRBV7-9 and TRBJ1-1; TRBD1 matches 8 bases. The CDR3 consists of 15 residues. Germline lookup yields CDR1 SEHNR and CDR2 FQNEAQ (reference sequence). The J segment lost 5 bases and the V segment lost 1 base, leaving 6 bases of the junction unmatched. The CDR3 protein is CASSLVAGGLTEAFF. DNA of the CDR3: TGTGCCAGCAGCTTAGTGGCAGGGGGCTTAACTGAAGCTTTCTTT. The variable domain in full, completed from reference TRBV7-9 and TRBJ1-1, reads DTGVSQNPRHKITKRGQNVTFRCDPISEHNRLYWYRQTLGQGPEFLTYFQNEAQLEKSRLLSDRFSAERPKGSFSTLEIQRTEQGDSAMYLCASSLVAGGLTEAFFGQGTRLTVV.